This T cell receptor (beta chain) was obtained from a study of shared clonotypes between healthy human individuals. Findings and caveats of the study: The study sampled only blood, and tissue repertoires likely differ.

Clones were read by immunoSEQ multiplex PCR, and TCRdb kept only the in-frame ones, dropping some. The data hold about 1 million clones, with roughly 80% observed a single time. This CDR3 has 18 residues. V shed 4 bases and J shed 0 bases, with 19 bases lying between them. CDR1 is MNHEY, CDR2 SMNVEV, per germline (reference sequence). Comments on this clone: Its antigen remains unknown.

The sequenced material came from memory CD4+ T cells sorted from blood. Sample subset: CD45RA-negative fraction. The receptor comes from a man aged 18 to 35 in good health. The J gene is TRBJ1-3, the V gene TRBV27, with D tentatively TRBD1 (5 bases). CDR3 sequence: CASSSSGGRGYSGNTIYF. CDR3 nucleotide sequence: TGTGCCAGCAGTTCCTCCGGGGGGAGGGGCTACTCTGGAAACACCATATATTTT.